This T cell receptor beta chain was observed in a study of response to subunit inactivated influenza vaccine. Study-wide points: Authors suggested seasonal influenza vaccinations each recruit few new T cells.

This CDR3 region has 15 residues. Germline lookup yields CDR1 DFQATT and CDR2 SNEGSKA (reference sequence). J lost 6 bases, V lost 3 bases, and 10 bases had no gene match. TCRdb re-analysed the RT-PCR reads in MiXCR, keeping a single row per CDR3 protein. Among approximately 700,000 distinct CDR3 sequences listed, more than 11% were seen once. In regard to this clonotype: No antigen is known for it.

The receptor comes from a man aged 50-60 years who received an inactivated influenza vaccine. This chain connects TRBV20-1 to TRBJ2-1, with 8 bases fitting TRBD1. The material was PBMCs from blood, obtained 14 days before vaccination. CDR3 loop: CSARGDRTKINEQFF. The DNA of the CDR3 is TGCAGTGCTAGGGGGGACAGGACAAAAATCAATGAGCAGTTCTTC.